Following are 15 T cell receptor beta chains from one sample sequenced in a study of CD8+CD57+ T cells in acquired aplastic anemia. Profiling that covered TCR beta VDJ and CDR3 relied on genomic DNA as its template. Using its own MiXCR run on the reads, TCRdb lists one record per CDR3 protein. The data hold about 190,000 distinct CDR3 sequences, with approximately 49% observed a single time. The sample comprised sorted CD4+, CD8+, or CD8+CD57+ T cells (not recorded which) from PBMCs. The receptor set was obtained from a human donor in good health, serving as a control.

This clonotype was detected once. The chain couples TRBV7-2 to TRBJ1-6; maybe TRBD1 (6 bases). The V gene lost 5 bases and the J gene lost 4 bases, with 15 bases spanning the gap. Germline values: CDR1 SGHTA, CDR2 FQGNSA. The CDR3 is 16 amino acids. The DNA for the CDR3 is TGTGCCAGCAGCCATACAACACAGGGTTATAATTCACCCCTCCACTTT. Protein product: CASSHTTQGYNSPLHF.

This clonotype turned up a few times. The genes are TRBV6-4 and TRBJ2-3; D gene unclear. Trimming removed 6 bases from V and 2 bases from J, with 9 bases in between. The CDR3 length is 13 residues. The germline V gene has CDR1 MRHNA and CDR2 SNTAGT. CDR3: CASRAQTTDTQYF. DNA for the CDR3: TGTGCCAGCAGAGCACAGACCACAGATACGCAGTATTTT.

This clonotype was observed a handful of times. The chain uses TRBV14 and TRBJ1-2; tentative D call: TRBD1 (6 bases). The germline V and J ends were trimmed by 0 bases and 4 bases, with 9 bases remaining between them. The germline V gene has CDR1 SGHDN and CDR2 FVKESK. The CDR3 length is 14 residues. DNA for the CDR3: TGTGCCAGCAGCCAAGAAGACAGGTCCTATGGCTACACCTTC. Translation: CASSQEDRSYGYTF.

V and J are TRBV7-2 and TRBJ2-3; perhaps TRBD2 as D (5 bases). The V and J ends lost 5 bases and 0 bases respectively, with 9 bases between them. This CDR3 spans 14 amino acids. The germline gives CDR1 SGHTA, CDR2 FQGNSA. The CDR3 protein is CASSQEGSTDTQYF. The DNA of the CDR3 is TGTGCCAGCAGCCAAGAGGGAAGCACAGATACGCAGTATTTT. The whole variable domain, filled in from reference TRBV7-2 and TRBJ2-3, reads GAGVSQSPSNKVTEKGKDVELRCDPISGHTALYWYRQSLGQGLEFLIYFQGNSAPDKSGLPSDRFSAERTGGSVSTLTIQRTQQEDSAVYLCASSQEGSTDTQYFGPGTRLTVL.

This rearrangement joins TRBV6-6 to TRBJ1-1; possibly TRBD1 for D (5 bases). Germline CDR1 MNHNY, CDR2 SVGAGI (reference sequence). This CDR3 spans 13 amino acids. Between the trimmed V and J ends, which lost 4 bases and 4 bases, there was a span of 10 bases. The CDR3 protein is CASSFSGGTEAFF. CDR3 nucleotides: TGTGCCAGCAGTTTTTCGGGGGGCACTGAAGCTTTCTTT.

The gene calls are TRBV29-1 and TRBJ2-7; TRBD2 aligns across 8 bases. This CDR3 is built from 14 residues. Germline V CDR1 and CDR2: SQVTM, ANQGSEA. V shed 7 bases and J 5 bases; nucleotides not matched to a gene: 13. The CDR3 loop reads CSAVAGGAQDEQYF. In DNA, the CDR3 is TGCAGCGCGGTTGCCGGGGGGGCCCAAGACGAGCAGTACTTC.

The V call is TRBV29-1, the J call TRBJ2-3; possibly TRBD1 for D (5 bases). The CDR3 has 13 residues. Germline CDR1 and CDR2: SQVTM and ANQGSEA. Between the trimmed V and J ends, which lost 8 bases and 3 bases, there was a span of 15 bases. In DNA, the CDR3 is TGCAGCTTAGACTCAGGGATGACAGATACGCAGTATTTT. As protein: CSLDSGMTDTQYF.

The J gene is TRBJ2-7, the V gene TRBV19, with 7 bases that match TRBD2. This CDR3 comprises 13 residues. The J segment lost 4 bases and the V segment lost 9 bases, leaving 9 bases of the junction unmatched. CDR1 is LNHDA and CDR2 is SQIVND in the germline V gene (reference sequence). CDR3 DNA: TGTGCCAGCGAAGCGGGGAATGGGTACGAGCAGTACTTC. The encoded protein is CASEAGNGYEQYF. The variable domain in full, completed from reference TRBV19 and TRBJ2-7, reads DGGITQSPKYLFRKEGQNVTLSCEQNLNHDAMYWYRQDPGQGLRLIYYSQIVNDFQKGDIAEGYSVSREKKESFPLTVTSAQKNPTAFYLCASEAGNGYEQYFGPGTRLTVT.

This clonotype was observed many times. This chain joins TRBV14 and TRBJ2-7, with D possibly being TRBD1 or TRBD2 (6 bases each). Germline V gene sequence: CDR1 SGHDN, CDR2 FVKESK. CDR3 length: 15 residues. V gave up 3 bases and J gave up 2 bases, with 14 bases separating them. CDR3 in DNA: TGTGCCAGCAGCCAGAGGGGGGCAGCCACCTACGAGCAGTACTTC. Amino acid sequence: CASSQRGAATYEQYF.

This clonotype was counted at least ten times. A read error may produce the germline difference seen at one junction end. The chain has TRBV7-7 and TRBJ2-5, with TRBD1 identical over 8 bases. There are 15 residues in the CDR3. The germline V gene has CDR1 SSHAT and CDR2 FNYEAQ (reference sequence). CDR3 in amino acids: CASSPDRGMGETQYF. In DNA, the CDR3 is TGTGCTAGCAGCCCCGACAGGGGAATGGGAGAGACCCAGTACTTC.

Written as DNA, the CDR3 is TGTGCCACATTAGAGGTGAGGGAAGCTTTCTTT. Protein sequence: CATLEVREAFF. The chain links TRBV19 to TRBJ1-1, with D unclear. The germline V gene encodes CDR1 LNHDA and CDR2 SQIVND (reference sequence). This CDR3 spans 11 amino acids. V lost 10 bases, J lost 8 bases, and 14 bases lay in between. The full variable domain, completed using reference TRBV19 and TRBJ1-1, is DGGITQSPKYLFRKEGQNVTLSCEQNLNHDAMYWYRQDPGQGLRLIYYSQIVNDFQKGDIAEGYSVSREKKESFPLTVTSAQKNPTAFYLCATLEVREAFFGQGTRLTVV.

About this clonotype: A much larger clone lies one base from this, so it may be a read error. Because the CDR3 is missing its conserved closing phenylalanine or tryptophan, this is likely a read error. The CDR3 here is CASSQDSSGPGNTIYS. In DNA form, the CDR3 reads TGCGCCAGCAGCCAAGATTCGTCAGGGCCTGGAAACACCATATATTCT. The chain links TRBV4-3 to TRBJ1-3; TRBD1 is a possible D gene (5 bases). Deletions cut 0 bases from V and 2 bases from J, with 11 bases between. The CDR3 loop spans 16 amino acids. Germline V CDR1 and CDR2: LGHNA, YSLEER.

The chain couples TRBV2 to TRBJ2-7; possible D gene TRBD2, 6 bases. Trimming shortened V by 5 bases and J by 3 bases, and 14 bases separated the two germline ends. Germline loops: CDR1 SNHLY, CDR2 FYNNEI. This CDR3 region has 14 residues. CDR3 amino acids: CASSLSPDYYEQYF. The CDR3 coding sequence is TGTGCCAGCAGTTTAAGCCCGGACTACTACGAGCAGTACTTC.

The sample holds many counts of this clonotype. The chain couples TRBV5-1 to TRBJ2-3; 7 nucleotides line up with TRBD1. The CDR3 length is 14 residues. V lost 4 bases, J lost 2 bases, and 4 bases stayed unmatched. The germline CDR1 and CDR2 sequences are SGHRS and YFSETQ. CDR3 sequence (DNA): TGCGCCAGCAGCCCGGGACAGAACACAGATACGCAGTATTTT. Translating it yields CASSPGQNTDTQYF.

This rearrangement joins TRBV7-3 to TRBJ1-2, with TRBD1 as a possible D gene (5 bases). The germline V gene encodes CDR1 SGHTA and CDR2 FQGTGA. Trimming removed 5 bases at V and 7 bases at J, with 11 bases between. There are 12 residues in the CDR3. In nucleotides, the CDR3 is TGTGCCAGCAGCCCAGGGTACCGTGGCTACACCTTC. Translating gives CASSPGYRGYTF.